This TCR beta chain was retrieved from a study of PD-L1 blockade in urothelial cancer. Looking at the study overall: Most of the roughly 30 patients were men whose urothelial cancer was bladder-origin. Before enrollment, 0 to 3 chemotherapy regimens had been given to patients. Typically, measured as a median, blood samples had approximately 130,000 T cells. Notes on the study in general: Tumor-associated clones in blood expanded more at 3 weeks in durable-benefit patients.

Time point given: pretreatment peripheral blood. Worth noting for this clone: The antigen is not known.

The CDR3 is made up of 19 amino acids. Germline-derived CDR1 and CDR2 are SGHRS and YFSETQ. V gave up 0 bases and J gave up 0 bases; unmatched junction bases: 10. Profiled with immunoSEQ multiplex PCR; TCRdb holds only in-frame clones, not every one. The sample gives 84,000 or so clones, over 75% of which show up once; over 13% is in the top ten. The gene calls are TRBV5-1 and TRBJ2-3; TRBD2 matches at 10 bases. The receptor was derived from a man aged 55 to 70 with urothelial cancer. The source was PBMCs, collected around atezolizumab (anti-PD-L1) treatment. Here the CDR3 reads CASSLVLASGSRSTDTQYF. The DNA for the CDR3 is TGCGCCAGCAGCTTGGTGTTAGCTAGCGGGAGTCGGAGCACAGATACGCAGTATTTT.